This T cell receptor beta chain was sequenced for a study of blood T cell repertoires in COVID-19. On the study more broadly: Samples of COVID-19 (acute and convalescent) were obtained from the United States, Italy and Spain. PBMCs, B-cell-depleted T cells, or T cells were the source of the cDNA or gDNA that made up the material.

Patients in Seattle were enrolled during active infection, then followed longitudinally. The V end lost 6 bases, the J end lost 6 bases, and 13 bases lay between the germline ends. This CDR3 spans 13 amino acids. TCRdb's copy holds only in-frame clones and misses some; the assay was immunoSEQ multiplex PCR. Of around 400,000 clones in the sample, about 87% were seen once. Sequenced sample: peripheral blood. This sequence joins TRBV12-3 or TRBV12-4 and TRBJ2-3; D might be TRBD2 (6 bases). The TCR originated in a woman aged 25 to 39 with COVID-19, enrolled during active disease. CDR3 loop: CASRPGVGDTQYF. CDR3 nucleotide sequence: TGTGCCAGCAGACCGGGAGTTGGGGATACGCAGTATTTT.